This section outlines one TCR beta chain sequence together with its context. The sample comes from a study of blood T cell repertoires in COVID-19. Overall study context: Samples representing acute and convalescent COVID-19 were sourced from the United States, Italy and Spain.

Per the original methods: Nucleated cell number was recorded as an estimate derived from reference gene primer amplification. Profiling relied on immunoSEQ multiplex PCR, and the TCRdb table lists in-frame clones only, not all of them. The V and J calls and clone size come from that table; D and trimming were worked out from the DNA. The sample includes around 160,000 clones, 81% of them seen just once. This clonotype was obtained from a human donor in a cohort sampled during active COVID-19. The specimen sequenced was peripheral blood.

CDR3 coding DNA: TGTGCCAGCAGTCCGCCCGGTCTAAACACAGATACGCAGTATTTT. As protein: CASSPPGLNTDTQYF. The rearrangement uses TRBV28 and TRBJ2-3; unclear D gene. V lost 5 bases, J lost 2 bases, and 14 bases lay in between. Germline CDR1 reads MDHEN; CDR2 reads SYDVKM. The CDR3 has 15 residues. Supplemented by reference TRBV28 and TRBJ2-3, the full variable domain reads DVKVTQSSRYLVKRTGEKVFLECVQDMDHENMFWYRQDPGLGLRLIYFSYDVKMKEKGDIPEGYSVSREKKERFSLILESASTNQTSMYLCASSPPGLNTDTQYFGPGTRLTVL.